The clone carrying this TCR beta chain has only a few counts. Its cognate antigen is unknown. Here immunoSEQ multiplex PCR was the method, and the copy in TCRdb shows in-frame clones only, minus some. The sample consists of 35,000 to 40,000 clones, approximately 78% of them appearing once. This specimen comes from a study of OX40 agonist ivuxolimab in advanced cancers. Study at large: Three patients, one with hepatocellular carcinoma and two with cutaneous melanoma, achieved partial responses. Overall study findings and caveats: CD8+ T cells showed, on average, more clonal expansion than CD4+ cells. Both blood CD4+ and CD8+ T cells showed clonal growth by week 6 at 0.1 to 3.0 mg/kg.

CDR3 length: 15 residues. The germline V and J ends were trimmed by 2 bases and 4 bases, with 14 bases remaining between them. CDR1 and CDR2 from the germline V gene are SEHNR and FQNEAQ (reference sequence). The sequence came from an adult with an advanced solid tumor such as melanoma, head and neck, liver or kidney cancer. Sequenced here: CD4+ or CD8+ T cells sorted from blood, sampled in a trial of the OX40 agonist ivuxolimab. The V gene is TRBV7-9, the J gene TRBJ1-2; possibly TRBD1 for D (5 bases). The CDR3 here is CASSLFGGESYGYTF. CDR3 bases: TGTGCCAGCAGCTTATTCGGGGGGGAGAGCTATGGCTACACCTTC.